One sample yielded the 24 T cell receptor beta chains listed below, sequenced in a study of shared T cell receptors in the human thymus. Here immunoSEQ multiplex PCR was the method, and the copy in TCRdb shows in-frame clones only, minus some. The sample lists 500,000 to 750,000 clones; over 75% were seen once. This same sample was also taken into another study, of human thymus T cells.

The sequenced sample was thymocytes. These receptors were taken from a boy younger than two with a congenital heart defect.

The rearrangement links TRBV6-1 to TRBJ2-3; 9 nucleotides match TRBD2. The germline V gene has CDR1 MNHNS and CDR2 SASEGT. This CDR3 has 19 amino acids. Trimming removed 3 bases from V and 2 bases from J; junction bases left unmatched: 15. This chain's CDR3 is CASSDGWLAGNPLTDTQYF. For the CDR3, the DNA is TGTGCCAGCAGTGACGGCTGGCTAGCGGGAAATCCCCTCACAGATACGCAGTATTTT.

The chain couples TRBV6-1 to TRBJ2-7; 12 bases fit TRBD2. This CDR3 has 14 amino acids. Germline V lookup: CDR1 MNHNS, CDR2 SASEGT. Trimming at V came to 4 bases and at J to 7 bases, leaving 5 bases not matched to a gene. The CDR3 region is CASSASGRAIEQYF. As DNA, the CDR3 is TGTGCCAGCAGTGCTAGCGGGAGGGCCATTGAGCAGTACTTC.

This sequence joins TRBV11-1 and TRBJ2-5; TRBD1 is a possible D gene (5 bases). Trimming left V 6 bases short and J 2 bases short, with 16 bases between. The CDR3 is 15 residues long. Germline assignment: CDR1 SGHAT and CDR2 FQDESV (reference sequence). CDR3 in DNA: TGTGCCAGCAGTACCCCCCGAGACAGTCAAGAGACCCAGTACTTC. Its protein is CASSTPRDSQETQYF.

The CDR3 DNA reads TGTGCCAGCAGCTTAGGCGGCAGGGGACAGGGGAACACTGAAGCTTTCTTT. It is translated as CASSLGGRGQGNTEAFF. The chain joins TRBV11-2 to TRBJ1-1, with 9 nucleotides matching TRBD1. The CDR3 consists of 17 residues. The V and J ends lost 1 base and 1 base, in that order; junction bases with no gene match: 7. Germline CDR1 reads SGHAT; CDR2 reads FQNNGV.

V and J are TRBV11-2 and TRBJ2-2, with D maybe TRBD2 (6 bases). V lost 1 base and J lost 3, with 9 bases in between. CDR3 length equals 15 residues. Germline CDR1 SGHAT, CDR2 FQNNGV. The CDR3 loop reads CASSLGGGYTGELFF. CDR3 bases: TGTGCCAGCAGCTTAGGTGGGGGGTACACCGGGGAGCTGTTTTTT.

J is TRBJ2-2 and V is TRBV7-3; no clear D gene. The CDR3 runs to 12 residues. Germline loops: CDR1 SGHTA, CDR2 FQGTGA. V was shortened by 3 bases and J by 7 bases, with 6 bases between the two germline ends. CDR3 bases: TGTGCCAGCAGCTTCCAGGACGGGGAGCTGTTTTTT. It codes for CASSFQDGELFF.

V usage is TRBV27 and J usage is TRBJ2-7; TRBD2 agrees at 8 bases. The trim removed 3 bases at V and 7 bases at J, leaving 11 bases unmatched. The CDR3 is 15 residues long. From germline, CDR1 is MNHEY and CDR2 SMNVEV (reference sequence). CDR3 region: CASSFRAGRGWEQYF. CDR3 in DNA: TGTGCCAGCAGTTTCAGGGCCGGGAGGGGGTGGGAGCAGTACTTC.

The rearrangement links TRBV4-2 to TRBJ2-2; TRBD2 matches 11 bases. This CDR3 comprises 19 residues. V dropped 0 bases and J dropped 2; count of bases not matched to a gene: 8. In germline, CDR1 is LGHNA, CDR2 YNFKEQ. CDR3: CASSQDPWGLAVNTGELFF. In nucleotides, the CDR3 is TGTGCCAGCAGCCAAGATCCTTGGGGACTAGCGGTAAACACCGGGGAGCTGTTTTTT.

This clone was picked up a small number of times. The chain combines TRBV5-4 with TRBJ1-4; a weak D match, TRBD1 (5 bases). The CDR3 has 17 residues. Trimming removed 0 bases at V and 2 bases at J, with 14 bases between. Germline V gene data show CDR1 as SGHNT and CDR2 as YYREEE (reference sequence). CDR3 sequence: CASSLGTSPGTNEKLFF. The CDR3 bases are TGTGCCAGCAGCTTGGGGACATCTCCCGGCACTAATGAAAAACTGTTTTTT. Drawing the rest from reference TRBV5-4 and TRBJ1-4, the complete variable domain is ETGVTQSPTHLIKTRGQQVTLRCSSQSGHNTVSWYQQALGQGPQFIFQYYREEENGRGNFPPRFSGLQFPNYSSELNVNALELDDSALYLCASSLGTSPGTNEKLFFGSGTQLSVL.

This clone was detected only a few times. The rearrangement links TRBV19 to TRBJ1-4; 9 nucleotides align to TRBD1. CDR1 LNHDA and CDR2 SQIVND come from the germline V gene (reference sequence). V lost 1 base and J lost 6; bases outside the gene matches: 9. The CDR3 has 17 residues. The CDR3 nucleotides are TGTGCCAGTAGTATAGCAGAAGGGGGGACAGGGCATGAAAAACTGTTTTTT. It translates to CASSIAEGGTGHEKLFF.

The chain has TRBV11-3 and TRBJ2-7; 9 nucleotides line up with TRBD2. CDR1 and CDR2 from the germline V gene are SGHNT and YENEEA. This CDR3 comprises 16 residues. Germline trimming cut 4 bases from V and 7 bases from J; bases unmatched to any gene: 14. The CDR3 coding sequence is TGTGCCAGCAGCTCCACAGCGGGAGGCCCAGGGGAGGAGCAGTACTTC. Translated: CASSSTAGGPGEEQYF.

This clone was observed a handful of times. For the CDR3, the DNA is TGTGCCAGCAGCTTGTACGGAGAAGACGGGGCCAAAAACATTCAGTACTTC. Translating it yields CASSLYGEDGAKNIQYF. V and J are TRBV5-6 and TRBJ2-4; D ambiguous. CDR3 length: 17 residues. From germline, CDR1 is SGHDT and CDR2 YYEEEE. The V and J ends lost 1 base and 1 base respectively, with 15 bases between them. Looking up the rest from reference TRBV5-6 and TRBJ2-4 gives the full variable domain: DAGVTQSPTHLIKTRGQQVTLRCSPKSGHDTVSWYQQALGQGPQFIFQYYEEEERQRGNFPDRFSGHQFPNYSSELNVNALLLGDSALYLCASSLYGEDGAKNIQYFGAGTRLSVL.

V usage is TRBV7-2 and J usage is TRBJ2-5; 7 bases map to TRBD1. Germline loops: CDR1 SGHTA, CDR2 FQGNSA. Unmatched junction bases numbered 10, after V lost 1 base and J lost 2 bases. The CDR3 is 17 amino acids. CDR3 sequence (DNA): TGTGCCAGCAGCTTAGAGCCGAGAGGGGGACAGCAAGAGACCCAGTACTTC. It codes for CASSLEPRGGQQETQYF.

The chain carries TRBV7-9 and TRBJ1-2; TRBD1 might be the D (5 bases). Germline V gives CDR1 SEHNR, CDR2 FQNEAQ (reference sequence). V was pared by 2 bases and J by 6 bases, with 10 bases between. The CDR3 covers 13 residues. The CDR3 DNA reads as TGTGCCAGCAGCTTAAGCCAGGGTAATGGCTACACCTTC. This codes for CASSLSQGNGYTF. Full variable domain (remainder filled in from reference TRBV7-9 and TRBJ1-2): DTGVSQNPRHKITKRGQNVTFRCDPISEHNRLYWYRQTLGQGPEFLTYFQNEAQLEKSRLLSDRFSAERPKGSFSTLEIQRTEQGDSAMYLCASSLSQGNGYTFGSGTRLTVV.

The V and J genes are TRBV11-3 and TRBJ2-7; D may be TRBD1 (6 bases). The CDR3 consists of 14 residues. V was cut by 2 bases and J by 1 base, with 9 bases left in between. Germline CDR1 reads SGHNT; CDR2 reads YENEEA. Here the CDR3 DNA reads TGTGCCAGCAGCTTAATAGGGGGATCCTACGAGCAGTACTTC. Its translation is CASSLIGGSYEQYF.

V gene TRBV6-1 combines with J gene TRBJ2-7; 12 bases align to TRBD2. Germline V gene data show CDR1 as MNHNS and CDR2 as SASEGT. The CDR3 totals 14 residues. The V segment lost 5 bases and the J segment 6 bases; nucleotides outside the gene matches: 5. CDR3 coding DNA: TGTGCCAGCAGTACGACTAGCGGGAGTGGCGAGCAGTACTTC. Residues: CASSTTSGSGEQYF.

The chain combines TRBV29-1 with TRBJ2-3, with D perhaps TRBD1 (5 bases). The CDR3 is 13 residues long. From germline, CDR1 is SQVTM and CDR2 ANQGSEA. Trimming shortened V by 5 bases and J by 4 bases, and 13 bases separated the two germline ends. The CDR3 region has the DNA TGCAGCGTTCCCTTTGGCAGGGCAGATACGCAGTATTTT. Translating it yields CSVPFGRADTQYF.

The chain uses TRBV7-3 and TRBJ2-1, with D unresolved. Trimming took 1 base from V and 5 from J, leaving 15 bases between them. The V gene's germline CDR1 is SGHTA and CDR2 FQGTGA. This CDR3 comprises 16 residues. CDR3 DNA: TGTGCCAGCAGCTTAAGTAAAGTTAACCGAGACAATGAGCAGTTCTTC. This codes for CASSLSKVNRDNEQFF.

The chain couples TRBV20-1 to TRBJ2-1; possibly TRBD2 for D (5 bases). Trimming removed 3 bases from V and 8 bases from J, with 5 bases in between. Germline CDR1 and CDR2: DFQATT and SNEGSKA (reference sequence). CDR3 length equals 10 residues. The CDR3 region has the DNA TGCAGTGCTAGGAGGGATGAGCAGTTCTTC. Its translation: CSARRDEQFF.

The chain employs TRBV19 and TRBJ1-3; D is ambiguous. The germline gives CDR1 LNHDA, CDR2 SQIVND (reference sequence). V was shortened by 1 base and J by 0 bases, with 13 bases between the two germline ends. The CDR3 extends over 17 amino acids. The chain's CDR3 is CASSIVRRSSSGNTIYF. CDR3 nucleotide sequence: TGTGCCAGTAGTATAGTACGGAGGTCCTCCTCTGGAAACACCATATATTTT.

V is TRBV10-1 and J is TRBJ2-1, with unresolved D. The CDR3 sequence is 13 residues long. Trimming removed 3 bases from V and 2 bases from J, with 5 bases in between. Germline CDR1 WNHNN, CDR2 SYGVQD (reference sequence). The CDR3 here is CASSEATYNEQFF. The CDR3 DNA is TGCGCCAGCAGTGAAGCGACCTACAATGAGCAGTTCTTC.

The genes are TRBV27 and TRBJ2-7, with 9 bases fitting TRBD2. V dropped 1 base and J dropped 0; count of bases not matched to a gene: 7. Germline CDR1 and CDR2: MNHEY and SMNVEV (reference sequence). This CDR3 contains 17 residues. The CDR3 region has the DNA TGTGCCAGCAGTTTATTGGCGGGAGGGCCCTTCTCCTACGAGCAGTACTTC. Protein: CASSLLAGGPFSYEQYF.

The chain employs TRBV15 and TRBJ2-7; 8 bases are a match to TRBD2. The germline V gene encodes CDR1 LNHNV and CDR2 YYDKDF (reference sequence). The CDR3 spans 15 residues. Trimming took 2 bases from V and 0 from J; bases not matched to a gene: 3. CDR3 residues: CATSRHGGDSYEQYF. The CDR3 DNA reads TGTGCCACCAGCAGACACGGGGGGGACTCCTACGAGCAGTACTTC.

The rearrangement uses TRBV4-2 and TRBJ2-1; the D gene is possibly TRBD2 (6 bases). Trimming removed 4 bases from V and 9 bases from J, with 25 bases in between. The germline gives CDR1 LGHNA, CDR2 YNFKEQ. The CDR3 extends over 17 amino acids. In DNA form, the CDR3 reads TGTGCCAGCAGCCCCGATCGGCTAGCGTTCTTTTTCGGTGAGCAGTTCTTC. This encodes CASSPDRLAFFFGEQFF.